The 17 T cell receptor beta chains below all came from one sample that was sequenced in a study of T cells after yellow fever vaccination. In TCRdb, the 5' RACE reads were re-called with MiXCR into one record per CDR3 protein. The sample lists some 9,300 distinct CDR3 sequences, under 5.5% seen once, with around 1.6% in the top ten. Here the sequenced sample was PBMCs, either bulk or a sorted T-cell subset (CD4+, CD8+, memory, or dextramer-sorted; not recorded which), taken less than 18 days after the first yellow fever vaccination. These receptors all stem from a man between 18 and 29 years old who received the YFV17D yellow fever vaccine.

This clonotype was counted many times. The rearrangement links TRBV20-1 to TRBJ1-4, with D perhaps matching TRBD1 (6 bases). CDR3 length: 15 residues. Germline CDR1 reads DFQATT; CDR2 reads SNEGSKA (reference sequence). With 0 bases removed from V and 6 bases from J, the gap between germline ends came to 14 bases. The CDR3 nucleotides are TGCAGTGCTAGAGATCTTGGGGGGCACTATGAAAAACTGTTTTTT. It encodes CSARDLGGHYEKLFF.

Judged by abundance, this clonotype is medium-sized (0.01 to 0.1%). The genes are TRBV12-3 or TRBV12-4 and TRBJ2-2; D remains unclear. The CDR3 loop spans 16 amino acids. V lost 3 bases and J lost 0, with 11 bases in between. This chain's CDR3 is CASSFGRVTNTGELFF. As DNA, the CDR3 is TGTGCCAGCAGTTTTGGTAGGGTTACGAACACCGGGGAGCTGTTTTTT.

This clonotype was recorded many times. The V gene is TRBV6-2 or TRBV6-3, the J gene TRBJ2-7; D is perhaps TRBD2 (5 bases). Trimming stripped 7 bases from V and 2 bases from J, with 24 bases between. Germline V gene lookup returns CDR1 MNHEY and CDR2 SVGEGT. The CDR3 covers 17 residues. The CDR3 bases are TGTGCCAGCAAAAAGATGGGCACCCGAGGGAGCGCCTACGAGCAGTACTTC. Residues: CASKKMGTRGSAYEQYF.

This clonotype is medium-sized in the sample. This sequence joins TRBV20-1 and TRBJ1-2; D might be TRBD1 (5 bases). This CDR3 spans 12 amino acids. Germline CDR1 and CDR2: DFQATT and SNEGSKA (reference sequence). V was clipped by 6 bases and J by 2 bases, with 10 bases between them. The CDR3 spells CSATTVNYGYTF. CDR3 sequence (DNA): TGCAGTGCAACGACAGTGAACTATGGCTACACCTTC.

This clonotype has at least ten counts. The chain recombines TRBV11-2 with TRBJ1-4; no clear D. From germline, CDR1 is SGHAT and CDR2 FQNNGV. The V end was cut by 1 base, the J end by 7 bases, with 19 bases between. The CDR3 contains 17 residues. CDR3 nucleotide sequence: TGTGCCAGCAGCTTAGGAGGACGCCTTTACGCAAGTGAAAAACTGTTTTTT. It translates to CASSLGGRLYASEKLFF.

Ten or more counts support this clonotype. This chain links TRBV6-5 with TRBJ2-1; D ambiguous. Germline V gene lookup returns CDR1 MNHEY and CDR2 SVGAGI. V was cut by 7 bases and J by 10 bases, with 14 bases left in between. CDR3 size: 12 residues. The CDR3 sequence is CASNHPSLEQFF. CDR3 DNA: TGTGCCAGCAACCACCCCTCTTTAGAGCAGTTCTTC.

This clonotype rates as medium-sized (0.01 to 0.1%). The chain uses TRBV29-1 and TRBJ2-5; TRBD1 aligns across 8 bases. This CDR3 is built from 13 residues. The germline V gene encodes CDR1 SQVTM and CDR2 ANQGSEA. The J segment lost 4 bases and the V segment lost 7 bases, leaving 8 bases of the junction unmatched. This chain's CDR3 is CSANPGQGETQYF. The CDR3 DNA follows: TGCAGCGCCAATCCCGGACAGGGAGAGACCCAGTACTTC. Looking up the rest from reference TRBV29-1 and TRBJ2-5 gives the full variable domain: SAVISQKPSRDICQRGTSLTIQCQVDSQVTMMFWYRQQPGQSLTLIATANQGSEATYESGFVIDKFPISRPNLTFSTLTVSNMSPEDSSIYLCSANPGQGETQYFGPGTRLLVL.

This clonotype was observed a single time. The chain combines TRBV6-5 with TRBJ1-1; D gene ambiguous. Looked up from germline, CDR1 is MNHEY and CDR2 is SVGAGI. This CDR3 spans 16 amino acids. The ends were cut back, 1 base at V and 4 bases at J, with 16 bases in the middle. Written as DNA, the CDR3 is TGTGCCAGCAGTTACTGGTTTGGCGCTATGGGCACTGAAGCTTTCTTT. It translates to CASSYWFGAMGTEAFF.

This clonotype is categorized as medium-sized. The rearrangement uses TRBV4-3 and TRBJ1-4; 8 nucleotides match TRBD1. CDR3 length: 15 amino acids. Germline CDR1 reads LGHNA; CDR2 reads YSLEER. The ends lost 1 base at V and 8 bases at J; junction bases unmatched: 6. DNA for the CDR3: TGCGCCAGCAGCCAAGGGTCCAGGGGGCAAGAAAAACTGTTTTTT. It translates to CASSQGSRGQEKLFF.

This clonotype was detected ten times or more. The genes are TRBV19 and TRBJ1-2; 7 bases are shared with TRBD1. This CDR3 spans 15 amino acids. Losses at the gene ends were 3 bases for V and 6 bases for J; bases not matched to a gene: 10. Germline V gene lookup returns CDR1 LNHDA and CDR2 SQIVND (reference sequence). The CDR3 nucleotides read TGTGCCAGTAGTATCGGACAGGCCGCCCTTGATGGCTACACCTTC. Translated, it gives CASSIGQAALDGYTF. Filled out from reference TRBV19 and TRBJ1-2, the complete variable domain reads DGGITQSPKYLFRKEGQNVTLSCEQNLNHDAMYWYRQDPGQGLRLIYYSQIVNDFQKGDIAEGYSVSREKKESFPLTVTSAQKNPTAFYLCASSIGQAALDGYTFGSGTRLTVV.

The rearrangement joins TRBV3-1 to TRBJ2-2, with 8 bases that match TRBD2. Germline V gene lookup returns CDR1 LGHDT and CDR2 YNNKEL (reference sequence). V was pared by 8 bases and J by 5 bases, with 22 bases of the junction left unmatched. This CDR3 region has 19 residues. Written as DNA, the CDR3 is TGTGCCAGCTGTTTAAGATTGTTGCGGGGGGCCCCTGGGACCGGGGAGCTGTTTTTT. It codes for CASCLRLLRGAPGTGELFF.

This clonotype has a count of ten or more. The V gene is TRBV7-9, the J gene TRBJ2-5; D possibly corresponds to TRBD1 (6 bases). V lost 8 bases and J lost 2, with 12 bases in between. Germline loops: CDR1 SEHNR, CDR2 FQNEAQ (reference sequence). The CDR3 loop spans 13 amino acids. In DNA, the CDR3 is TGTGCCAGCGGGGGCTATCGACAAGAGACCCAGTACTTC. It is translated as CASGGYRQETQYF.

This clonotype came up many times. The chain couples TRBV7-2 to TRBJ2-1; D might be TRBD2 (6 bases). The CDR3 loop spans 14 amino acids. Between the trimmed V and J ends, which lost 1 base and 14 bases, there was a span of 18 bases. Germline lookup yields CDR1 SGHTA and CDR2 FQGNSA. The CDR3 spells CASSLEDWEDSKFF. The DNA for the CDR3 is TGTGCCAGCAGCTTAGAGGATTGGGAGGACTCTAAGTTCTTC.

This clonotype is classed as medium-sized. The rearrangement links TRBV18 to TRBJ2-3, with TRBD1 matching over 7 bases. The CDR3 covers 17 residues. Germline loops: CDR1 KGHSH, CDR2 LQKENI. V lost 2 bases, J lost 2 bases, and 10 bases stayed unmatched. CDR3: CASSPADRRTHTDTQYF. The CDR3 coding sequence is TGTGCCAGCTCACCAGCGGACAGGCGTACCCACACAGATACGCAGTATTTT.

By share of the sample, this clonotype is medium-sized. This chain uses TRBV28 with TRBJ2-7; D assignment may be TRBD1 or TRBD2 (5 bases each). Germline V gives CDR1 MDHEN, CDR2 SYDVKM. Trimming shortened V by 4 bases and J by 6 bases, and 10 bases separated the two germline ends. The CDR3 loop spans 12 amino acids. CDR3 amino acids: CASSSGAREQYV. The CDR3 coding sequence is TGTGCCAGCAGTTCCGGGGCCCGCGAGCAGTACGTC.

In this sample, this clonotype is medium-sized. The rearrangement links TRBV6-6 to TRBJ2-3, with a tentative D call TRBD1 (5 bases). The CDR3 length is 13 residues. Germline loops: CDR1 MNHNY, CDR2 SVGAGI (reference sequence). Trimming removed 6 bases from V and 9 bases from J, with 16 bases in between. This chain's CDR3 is CASSSARTSTQYF. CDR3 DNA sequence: TGTGCCAGCAGCTCAGCGAGGACATCGACGCAGTATTTT.

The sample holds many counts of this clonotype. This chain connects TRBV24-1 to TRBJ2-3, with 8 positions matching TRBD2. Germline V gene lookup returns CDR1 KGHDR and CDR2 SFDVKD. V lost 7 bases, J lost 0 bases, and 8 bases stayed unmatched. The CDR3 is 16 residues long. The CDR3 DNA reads TGTGCCACCAGCGACACGGGGGGGGAGAGCACAGATACGCAGTATTTT. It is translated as CATSDTGGESTDTQYF.